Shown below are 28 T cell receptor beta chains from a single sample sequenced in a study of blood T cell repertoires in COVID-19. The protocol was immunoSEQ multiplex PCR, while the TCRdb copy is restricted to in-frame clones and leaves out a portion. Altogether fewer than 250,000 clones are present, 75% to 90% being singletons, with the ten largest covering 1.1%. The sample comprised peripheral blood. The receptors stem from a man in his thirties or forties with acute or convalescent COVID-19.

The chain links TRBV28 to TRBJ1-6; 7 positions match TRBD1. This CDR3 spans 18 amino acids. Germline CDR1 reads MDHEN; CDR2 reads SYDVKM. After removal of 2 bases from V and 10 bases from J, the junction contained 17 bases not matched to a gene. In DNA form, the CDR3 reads TGTGCCAGCAGTTTACCAGAGAAGTCCAGGGGGGAGCGCTCACCCCTCCACTTT. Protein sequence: CASSLPEKSRGERSPLHF. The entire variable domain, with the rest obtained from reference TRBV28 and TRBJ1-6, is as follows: DVKVTQSSRYLVKRTGEKVFLECVQDMDHENMFWYRQDPGLGLRLIYFSYDVKMKEKGDIPEGYSVSREKKERFSLILESASTNQTSMYLCASSLPEKSRGERSPLHFGNGTRLTVT.

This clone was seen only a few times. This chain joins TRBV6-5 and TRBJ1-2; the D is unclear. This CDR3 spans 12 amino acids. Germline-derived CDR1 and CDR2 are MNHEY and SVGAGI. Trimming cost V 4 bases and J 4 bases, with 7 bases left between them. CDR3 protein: CASSSISYGYTF. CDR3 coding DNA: TGTGCCAGCAGTTCAATTTCCTATGGCTACACCTTC.

This CDR3 is CASGLGQGGKTEAFF. The CDR3 DNA is TGTGCTAGTGGTTTGGGACAGGGAGGAAAGACTGAAGCTTTCTTT. The V gene is TRBV12-5, the J gene TRBJ1-1; 7 bases line up with TRBD1. Germline loops: CDR1 LGHNT, CDR2 FRNRAP. The CDR3 covers 15 residues. V trimming: 1 base; J trimming: 5 bases; junction bases outside the gene matches: 7.

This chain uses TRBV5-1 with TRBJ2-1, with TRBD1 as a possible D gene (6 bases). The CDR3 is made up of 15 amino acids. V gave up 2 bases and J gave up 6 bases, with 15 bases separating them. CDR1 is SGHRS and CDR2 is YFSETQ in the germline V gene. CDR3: CASSLSTGFGNEQFF. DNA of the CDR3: TGCGCCAGCAGCTTAAGTACAGGGTTTGGCAATGAGCAGTTCTTC. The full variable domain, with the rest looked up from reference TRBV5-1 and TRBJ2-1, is KAGVTQTPRYLIKTRGQQVTLSCSPISGHRSVSWYQQTPGQGLQFLFEYFSETQRNKGNFPGRFSGRQFSNSRSEMNVSTLELGDSALYLCASSLSTGFGNEQFFGPGTRLTVL.

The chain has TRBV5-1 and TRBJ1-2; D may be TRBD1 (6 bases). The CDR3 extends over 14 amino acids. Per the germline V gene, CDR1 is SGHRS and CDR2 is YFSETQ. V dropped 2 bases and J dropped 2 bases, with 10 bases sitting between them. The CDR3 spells CASSLDRSNYGYTF. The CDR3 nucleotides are TGCGCCAGCAGCTTAGACAGGTCGAACTATGGCTACACCTTC. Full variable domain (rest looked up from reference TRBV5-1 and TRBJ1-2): KAGVTQTPRYLIKTRGQQVTLSCSPISGHRSVSWYQQTPGQGLQFLFEYFSETQRNKGNFPGRFSGRQFSNSRSEMNVSTLELGDSALYLCASSLDRSNYGYTFGSGTRLTVV.

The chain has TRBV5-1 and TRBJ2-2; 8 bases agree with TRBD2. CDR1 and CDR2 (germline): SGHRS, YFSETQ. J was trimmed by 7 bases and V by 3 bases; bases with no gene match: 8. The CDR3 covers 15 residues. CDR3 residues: CASSSIAGSGGELFF. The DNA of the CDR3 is TGCGCCAGCAGCTCAATAGCGGGATCTGGCGGGGAGCTGTTTTTT. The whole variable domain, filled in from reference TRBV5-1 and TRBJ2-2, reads KAGVTQTPRYLIKTRGQQVTLSCSPISGHRSVSWYQQTPGQGLQFLFEYFSETQRNKGNFPGRFSGRQFSNSRSEMNVSTLELGDSALYLCASSSIAGSGGELFFGEGSRLTVL.

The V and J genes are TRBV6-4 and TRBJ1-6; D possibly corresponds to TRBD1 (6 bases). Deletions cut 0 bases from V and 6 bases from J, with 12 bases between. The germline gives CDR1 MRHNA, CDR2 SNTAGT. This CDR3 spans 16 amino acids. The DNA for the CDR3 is TGTGCCAGCAGTGACTCGATCGGACAGAGTAATTCACCCCTCCACTTT. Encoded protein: CASSDSIGQSNSPLHF.

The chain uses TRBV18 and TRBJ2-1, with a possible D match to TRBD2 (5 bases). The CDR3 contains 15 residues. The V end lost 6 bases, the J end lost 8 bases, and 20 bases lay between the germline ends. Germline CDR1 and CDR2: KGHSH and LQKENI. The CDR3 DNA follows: TGTGCCAGCTCCACTCGAGAGGGTCGGGTTGATGAGCAGTTCTTC. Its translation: CASSTREGRVDEQFF.

The CDR3 loop is CAWSQAAYGYTF. Here the CDR3 DNA reads TGTGCCTGGAGTCAGGCCGCCTATGGCTACACCTTC. This chain joins TRBV30 and TRBJ1-2; D is unclear. Trimming left V 2 bases short and J 4 bases short, with 8 bases between. The CDR3 has 12 amino acids. Germline loops: CDR1 GTSNPN, CDR2 SVGIG (reference sequence).

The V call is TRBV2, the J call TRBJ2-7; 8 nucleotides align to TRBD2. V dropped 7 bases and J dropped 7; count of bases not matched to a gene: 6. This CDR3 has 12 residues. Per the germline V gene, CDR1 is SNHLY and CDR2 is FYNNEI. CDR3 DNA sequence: TGTGCCAGCAAGGGGCTAGCGGGTGAGCAGTACTTC. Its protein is CASKGLAGEQYF.

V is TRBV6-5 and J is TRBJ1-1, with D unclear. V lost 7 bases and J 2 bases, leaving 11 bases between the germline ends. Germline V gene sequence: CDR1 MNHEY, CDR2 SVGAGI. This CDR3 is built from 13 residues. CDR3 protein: CASTWTGNTEAFF. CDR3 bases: TGTGCCAGCACCTGGACGGGAAACACTGAAGCTTTCTTT.

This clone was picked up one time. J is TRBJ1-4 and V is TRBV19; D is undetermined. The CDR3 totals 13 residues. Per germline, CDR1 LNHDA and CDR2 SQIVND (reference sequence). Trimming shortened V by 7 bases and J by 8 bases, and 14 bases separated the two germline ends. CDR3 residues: CASIGGLREKLFF. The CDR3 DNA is TGTGCCAGTATTGGCGGGTTACGAGAAAAACTGTTTTTT. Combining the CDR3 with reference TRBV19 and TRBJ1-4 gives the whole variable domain DGGITQSPKYLFRKEGQNVTLSCEQNLNHDAMYWYRQDPGQGLRLIYYSQIVNDFQKGDIAEGYSVSREKKESFPLTVTSAQKNPTAFYLCASIGGLREKLFFGSGTQLSVL.

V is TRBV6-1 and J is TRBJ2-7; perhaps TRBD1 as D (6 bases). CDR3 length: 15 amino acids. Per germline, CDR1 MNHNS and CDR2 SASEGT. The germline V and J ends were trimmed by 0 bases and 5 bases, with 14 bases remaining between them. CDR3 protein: CASSEALSGVNEQYF. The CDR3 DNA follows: TGTGCCAGCAGTGAAGCGCTTTCAGGGGTGAACGAGCAGTACTTC.

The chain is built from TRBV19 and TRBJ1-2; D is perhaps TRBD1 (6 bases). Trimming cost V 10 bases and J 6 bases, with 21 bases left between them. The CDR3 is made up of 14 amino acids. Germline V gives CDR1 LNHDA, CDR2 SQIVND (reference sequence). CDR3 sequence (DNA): TGTGCCACTCACCGATCAGGGGTAGTGGATGGCTACACCTTC. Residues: CATHRSGVVDGYTF.

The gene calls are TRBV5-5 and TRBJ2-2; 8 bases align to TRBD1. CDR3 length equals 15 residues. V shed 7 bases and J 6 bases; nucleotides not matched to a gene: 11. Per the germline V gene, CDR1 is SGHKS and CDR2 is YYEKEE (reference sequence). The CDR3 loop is CASHRQGASAGELFF. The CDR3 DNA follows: TGTGCCAGCCACCGGCAGGGGGCTTCGGCCGGGGAGCTGTTTTTT.

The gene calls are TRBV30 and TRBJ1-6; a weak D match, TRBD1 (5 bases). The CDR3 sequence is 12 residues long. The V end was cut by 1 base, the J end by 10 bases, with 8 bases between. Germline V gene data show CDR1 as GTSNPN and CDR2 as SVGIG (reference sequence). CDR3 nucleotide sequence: TGTGCCTGGAGTGGGGGCATCTCACCCCTCCACTTT. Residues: CAWSGGISPLHF.

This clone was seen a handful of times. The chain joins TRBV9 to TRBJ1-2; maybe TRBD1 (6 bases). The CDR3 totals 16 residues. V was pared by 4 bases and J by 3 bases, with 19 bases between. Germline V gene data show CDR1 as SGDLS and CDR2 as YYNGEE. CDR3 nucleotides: TGTGCCAGCAGCCGCAACGCGGGGGGCACAGACTATGGCTACACCTTC. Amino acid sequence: CASSRNAGGTDYGYTF.

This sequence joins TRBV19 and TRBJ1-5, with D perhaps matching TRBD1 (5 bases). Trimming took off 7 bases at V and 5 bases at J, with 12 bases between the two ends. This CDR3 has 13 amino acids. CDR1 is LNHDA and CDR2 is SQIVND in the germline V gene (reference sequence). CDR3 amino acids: CASNRAGYQPQHF. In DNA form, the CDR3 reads TGTGCCAGTAATCGGGCAGGGTATCAGCCCCAGCATTTT.

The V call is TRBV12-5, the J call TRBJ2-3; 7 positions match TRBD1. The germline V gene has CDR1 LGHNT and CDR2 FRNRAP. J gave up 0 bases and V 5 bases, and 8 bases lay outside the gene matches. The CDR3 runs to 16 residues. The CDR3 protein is CASGTGTASSTDTQYF. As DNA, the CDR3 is TGTGCTAGTGGTACAGGGACAGCCTCTAGCACAGATACGCAGTATTTT.

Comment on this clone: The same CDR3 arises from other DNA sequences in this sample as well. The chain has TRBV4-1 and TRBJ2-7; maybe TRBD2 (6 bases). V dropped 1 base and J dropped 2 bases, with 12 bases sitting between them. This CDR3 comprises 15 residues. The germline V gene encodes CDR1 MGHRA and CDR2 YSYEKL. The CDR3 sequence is CASSQVQGGAYEQYF. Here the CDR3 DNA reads TGCGCCAGCAGCCAAGTGCAGGGAGGAGCCTACGAGCAGTACTTC.

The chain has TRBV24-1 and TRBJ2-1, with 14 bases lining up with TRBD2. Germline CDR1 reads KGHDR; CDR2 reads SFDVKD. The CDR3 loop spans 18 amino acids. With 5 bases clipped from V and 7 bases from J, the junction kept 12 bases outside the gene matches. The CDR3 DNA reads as TGTGCCACCAGTGCCACACGGGGACTAGCGGGAGCGGGGAATGAGCAGTTCTTC. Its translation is CATSATRGLAGAGNEQFF.

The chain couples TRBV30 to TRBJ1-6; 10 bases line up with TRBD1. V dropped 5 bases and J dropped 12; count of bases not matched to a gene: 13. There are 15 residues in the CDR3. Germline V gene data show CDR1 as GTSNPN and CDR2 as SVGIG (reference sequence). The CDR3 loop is CAWAYPGTGVLPLHF. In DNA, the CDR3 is TGTGCCTGGGCTTACCCCGGGACAGGGGTTTTACCCCTCCACTTT. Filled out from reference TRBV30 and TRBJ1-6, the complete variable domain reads SQTIHQWPATLVQPVGSPLSLECTVEGTSNPNLYWYRQAAGRGLQLLFYSVGIGQISSEVPQNLSASRPQDRQFILSSKKLLLSDSGFYLCAWAYPGTGVLPLHFGNGTRLTVT.

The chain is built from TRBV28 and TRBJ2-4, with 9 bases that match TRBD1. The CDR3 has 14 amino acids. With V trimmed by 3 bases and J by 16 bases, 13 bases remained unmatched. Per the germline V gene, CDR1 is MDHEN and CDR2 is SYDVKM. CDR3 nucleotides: TGTGCCAGCAGTTTCCCAAACAGTCGGACAGGGGTATACTTC. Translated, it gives CASSFPNSRTGVYF.

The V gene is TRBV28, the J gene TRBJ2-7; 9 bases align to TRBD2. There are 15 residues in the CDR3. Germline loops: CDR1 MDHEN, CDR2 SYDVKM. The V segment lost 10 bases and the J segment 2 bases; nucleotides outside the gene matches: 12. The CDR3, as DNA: TGTGCCACCCTGCGGGGGGGCCCTCGAGCCTACGAGCAGTACTTC. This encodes CATLRGGPRAYEQYF.

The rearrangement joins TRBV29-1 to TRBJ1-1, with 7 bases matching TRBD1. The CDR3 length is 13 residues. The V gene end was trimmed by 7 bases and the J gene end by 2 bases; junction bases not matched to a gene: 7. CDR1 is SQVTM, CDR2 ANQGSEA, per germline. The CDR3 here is CSARQGTNTEAFF. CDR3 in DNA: TGCAGCGCCAGACAGGGAACCAACACTGAAGCTTTCTTT. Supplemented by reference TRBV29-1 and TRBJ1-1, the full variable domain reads SAVISQKPSRDICQRGTSLTIQCQVDSQVTMMFWYRQQPGQSLTLIATANQGSEATYESGFVIDKFPISRPNLTFSTLTVSNMSPEDSSIYLCSARQGTNTEAFFGQGTRLTVV.

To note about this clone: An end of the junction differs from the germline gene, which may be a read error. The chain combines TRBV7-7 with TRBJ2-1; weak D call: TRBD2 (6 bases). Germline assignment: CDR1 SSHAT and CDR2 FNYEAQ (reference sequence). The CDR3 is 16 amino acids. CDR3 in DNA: TGTGCTAGCAGCTTGGGGAGGTTTGAGGCTTGGGATGAGCAGTTCTTC. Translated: CASSLGRFEAWDEQFF.

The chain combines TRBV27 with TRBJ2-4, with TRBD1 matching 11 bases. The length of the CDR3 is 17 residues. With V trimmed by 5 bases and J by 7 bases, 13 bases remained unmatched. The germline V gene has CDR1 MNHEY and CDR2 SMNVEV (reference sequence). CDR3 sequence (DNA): TGTGCCAGCAGTACGCACTCCGGGACAGGGGGGAGGAACATTCAGTACTTC. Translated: CASSTHSGTGGRNIQYF.

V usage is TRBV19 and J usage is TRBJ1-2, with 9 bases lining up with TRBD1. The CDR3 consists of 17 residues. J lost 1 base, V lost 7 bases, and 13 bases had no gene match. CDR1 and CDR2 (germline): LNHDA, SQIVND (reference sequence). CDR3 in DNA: TGTGCCAGTATTTCCAACAGGGGGCGCGCCTTTAACTATGGCTACACCTTC. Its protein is CASISNRGRAFNYGYTF.